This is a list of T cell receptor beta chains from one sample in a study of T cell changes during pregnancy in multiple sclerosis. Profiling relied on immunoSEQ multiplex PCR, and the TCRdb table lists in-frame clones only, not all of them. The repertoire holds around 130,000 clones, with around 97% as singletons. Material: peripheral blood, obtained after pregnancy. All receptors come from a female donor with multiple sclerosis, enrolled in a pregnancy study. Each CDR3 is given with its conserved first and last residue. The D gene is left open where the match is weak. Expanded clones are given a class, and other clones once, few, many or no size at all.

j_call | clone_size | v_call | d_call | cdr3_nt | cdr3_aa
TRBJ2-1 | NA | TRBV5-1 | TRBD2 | TGCGCCAGCAGCTCCGGGACTAGCGGGAGGAACAGTGAGCAGTTCTTC | CASSSGTSGRNSEQFF
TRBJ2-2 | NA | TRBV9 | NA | TGTGCCAGCAGCGTGGGTCGGGGGGCGGGCGCCGGGGAGCTGTTTTTT | CASSVGRGAGAGELFF
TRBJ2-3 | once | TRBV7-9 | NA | TGTGCCAGCAGCGTCGGTCTAGCGCCGGTATGGGCGGCGCAGTATTTT | CASSVGLAPVWAAQYF
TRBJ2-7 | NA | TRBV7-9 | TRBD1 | TGTGCCATCGAAGAAAAAACGACAGGGACCTTCGCCTACGAGCAGTACTTC | CAIEEKTTGTFAYEQYF
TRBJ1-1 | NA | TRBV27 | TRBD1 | TGTGCCAGCAGAGACGGGAGGGGGCTCGGGGAAGCTTTCTTT | CASRDGRGLGEAFF
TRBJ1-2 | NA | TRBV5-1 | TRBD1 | TGCGCCAGCAGCTTAACACCCGGGACAGGGGCGAGTTACTATGGCTACACCTTC | CASSLTPGTGASYYGYTF
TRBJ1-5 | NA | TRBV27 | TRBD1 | TGTGCCAGCAGGGGACAGGGGGTTCTGGGCAATCAGCCCCAGCATTTT | CASRGQGVLGNQPQHF
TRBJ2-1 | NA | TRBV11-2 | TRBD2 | TGTGCCAGCAGGCCAACCGGGACTAGCGTTTACAATGAGCAGTTCTTC | CASRPTGTSVYNEQFF
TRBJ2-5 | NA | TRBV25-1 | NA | TGTGCCAGCAGTGAACTTTGGACCCAGTACTTC | CASSELWTQYF
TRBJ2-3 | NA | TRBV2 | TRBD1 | TGTGCCAGCAGTGAATTGGAGACAGGGGAGTACACAGATACGCAGTATTTT | CASSELETGEYTDTQYF
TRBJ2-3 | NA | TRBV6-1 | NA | TGTGCCAGCAGTGAAGATTGGCCGTTGTCAGATACGCAGTATTTT | CASSEDWPLSDTQYF
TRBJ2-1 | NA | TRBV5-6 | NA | TGTGCCAGCAGCTTGGGTGGCGGGGATTACAATGAGCAGTTCTTC | CASSLGGGDYNEQFF
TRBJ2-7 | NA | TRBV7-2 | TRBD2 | TGTGCCAGCAGCTTAGGACTAGCGGGAGGCGAGCAGTACTTC | CASSLGLAGGEQYF
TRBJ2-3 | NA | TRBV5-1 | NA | TGCGCCAGCAGCTTGGGAGGGCGGACCTCTAGCACAGATACGCAGTATTTT | CASSLGGRTSSTDTQYF
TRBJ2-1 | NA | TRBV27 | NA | TGTGCCAGCAGTAAGTCCCAGGGCGGTTCGTGGTACAATGAGCAGTTCTTC | CASSKSQGGSWYNEQFF
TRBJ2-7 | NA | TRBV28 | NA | TGTGCCAGCAGTACTCCGGGGTACGAGCAGTACTTC | CASSTPGYEQYF
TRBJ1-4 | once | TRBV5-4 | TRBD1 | TGTGCCAGCAGCTCGGGGGACAGTCGCCAACTGTTTTTT | CASSSGDSRQLFF
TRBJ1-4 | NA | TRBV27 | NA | TGTGCCAGCAGTTTATATAGGGGAGGTGAAAAACTGTTTTTT | CASSLYRGGEKLFF
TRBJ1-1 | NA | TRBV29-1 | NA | TGCAGCGTTGTGAATGGGGGGATCGGCACTGAAGCTTTCTTT | CSVVNGGIGTEAFF
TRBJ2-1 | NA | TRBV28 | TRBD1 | TGTGCCAGCAGTCAAGATGACAGGGGTTTTAGGAATGAGCAGTTCTTC | CASSQDDRGFRNEQFF
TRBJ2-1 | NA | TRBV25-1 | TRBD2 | TGTGCCAGCAGTGAATTTTTACTAGCGGGCGACAATGAGCAGTTCTTC | CASSEFLLAGDNEQFF
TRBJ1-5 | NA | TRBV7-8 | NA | TGTGCCAGCAGCTTAGACGCGTCTTATCGACCCCAGCATTTT | CASSLDASYRPQHF
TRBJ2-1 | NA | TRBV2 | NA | TGTGCCAGCAGCACAGACAGAAATGAGCAGTTCTTC | CASSTDRNEQFF